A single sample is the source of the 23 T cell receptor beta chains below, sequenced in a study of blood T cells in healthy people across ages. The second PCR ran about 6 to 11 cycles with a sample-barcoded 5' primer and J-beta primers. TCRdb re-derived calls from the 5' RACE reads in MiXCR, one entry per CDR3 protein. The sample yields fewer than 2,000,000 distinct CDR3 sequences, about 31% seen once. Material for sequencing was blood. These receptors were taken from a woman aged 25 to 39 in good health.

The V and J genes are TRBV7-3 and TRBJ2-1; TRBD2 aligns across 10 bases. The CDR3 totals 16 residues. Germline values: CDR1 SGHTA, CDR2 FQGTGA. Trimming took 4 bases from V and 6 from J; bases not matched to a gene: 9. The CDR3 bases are TGTGCCAGCAGCTCCCAGAGGGCTAGCGGGAGCAATGAGCAGTTCTTC. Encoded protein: CASSSQRASGSNEQFF. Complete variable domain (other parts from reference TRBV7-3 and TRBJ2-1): GAGVSQTPSNKVTEKGKYVELRCDPISGHTALYWYRQSLGQGPEFLIYFQGTGAADDSGLPNDRFFAVRPEGSVSTLKIQRTERGDSAVYLCASSSQRASGSNEQFFGPGTRLTVL.

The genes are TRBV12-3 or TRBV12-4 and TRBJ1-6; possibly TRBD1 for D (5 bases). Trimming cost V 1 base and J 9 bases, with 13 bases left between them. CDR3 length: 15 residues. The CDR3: CASSLDGTAGSPLHF. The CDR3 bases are TGTGCCAGCAGTTTAGACGGGACCGCAGGTTCACCCCTCCACTTT.

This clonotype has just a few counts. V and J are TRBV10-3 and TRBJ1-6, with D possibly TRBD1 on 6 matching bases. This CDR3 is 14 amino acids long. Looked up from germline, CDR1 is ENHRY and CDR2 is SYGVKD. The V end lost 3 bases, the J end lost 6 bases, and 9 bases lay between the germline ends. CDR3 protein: CAISDRGTNSPLHF. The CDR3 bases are TGTGCCATCAGTGACAGGGGCACTAATTCACCCCTCCACTTT.

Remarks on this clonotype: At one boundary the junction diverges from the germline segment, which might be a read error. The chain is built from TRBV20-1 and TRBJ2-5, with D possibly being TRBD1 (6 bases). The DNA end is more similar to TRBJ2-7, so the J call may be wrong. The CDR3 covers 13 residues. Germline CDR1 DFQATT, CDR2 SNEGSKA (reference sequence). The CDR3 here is CGARDTGSGEQYF. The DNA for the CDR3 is TGCGGTGCTAGGGACACAGGGTCGGGCGAGCAGTACTTC.

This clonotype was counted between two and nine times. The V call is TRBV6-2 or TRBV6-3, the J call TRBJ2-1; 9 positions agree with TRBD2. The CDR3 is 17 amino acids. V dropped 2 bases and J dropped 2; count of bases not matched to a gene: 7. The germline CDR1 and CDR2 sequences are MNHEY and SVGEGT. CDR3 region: CASSYPRLAVTYNEQFF. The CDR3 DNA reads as TGTGCCAGCAGTTACCCCCGACTAGCGGTGACCTACAATGAGCAGTTCTTC.

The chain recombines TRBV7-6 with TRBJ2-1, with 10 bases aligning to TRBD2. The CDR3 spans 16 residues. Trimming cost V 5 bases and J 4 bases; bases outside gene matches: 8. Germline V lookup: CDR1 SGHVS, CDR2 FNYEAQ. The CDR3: CASSSSSGGLYNEQFF. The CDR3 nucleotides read TGTGCCAGCAGCAGCTCTAGCGGGGGCCTTTACAATGAGCAGTTCTTC.

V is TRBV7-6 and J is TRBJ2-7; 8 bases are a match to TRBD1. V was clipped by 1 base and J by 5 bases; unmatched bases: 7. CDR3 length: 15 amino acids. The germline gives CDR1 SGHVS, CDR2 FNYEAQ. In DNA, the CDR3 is TGTGCCAGCAGCTTAGGTGTGGACAGGGTTCACGAGCAGTACTTC. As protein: CASSLGVDRVHEQYF.

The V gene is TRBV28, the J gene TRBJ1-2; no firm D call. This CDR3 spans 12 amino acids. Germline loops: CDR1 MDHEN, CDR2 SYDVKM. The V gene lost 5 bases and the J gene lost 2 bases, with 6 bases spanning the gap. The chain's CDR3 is CASSPMNYGYTF. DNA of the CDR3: TGTGCCAGCAGTCCGATGAACTATGGCTACACCTTC.

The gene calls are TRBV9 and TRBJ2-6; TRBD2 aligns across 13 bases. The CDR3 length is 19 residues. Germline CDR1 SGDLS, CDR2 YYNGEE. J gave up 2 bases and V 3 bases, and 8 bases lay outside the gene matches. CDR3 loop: CASSAEVGLAGAGANVLTF. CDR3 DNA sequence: TGTGCCAGCAGCGCGGAAGTAGGACTAGCGGGAGCTGGGGCCAACGTCCTGACTTTC.

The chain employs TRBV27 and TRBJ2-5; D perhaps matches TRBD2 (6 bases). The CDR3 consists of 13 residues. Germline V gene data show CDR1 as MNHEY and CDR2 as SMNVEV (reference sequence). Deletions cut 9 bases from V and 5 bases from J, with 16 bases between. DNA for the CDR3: TGTGCCAGTGGGCCGGGGGACCGCGAGACCCAGTACTTC. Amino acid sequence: CASGPGDRETQYF.

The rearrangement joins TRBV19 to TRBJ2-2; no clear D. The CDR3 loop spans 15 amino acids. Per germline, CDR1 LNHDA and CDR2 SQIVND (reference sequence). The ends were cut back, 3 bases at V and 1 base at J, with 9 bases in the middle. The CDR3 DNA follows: TGTGCCAGTAGTATGGTACCCTGGAACACCGGGGAGCTGTTTTTT. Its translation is CASSMVPWNTGELFF.

Here the CDR3 DNA reads TGCAGTGCCCTAGCGGGAGTGGCAGAGACCCAGTACTTC. Its translation: CSALAGVAETQYF. The chain joins TRBV20-1 to TRBJ2-5; TRBD2 matches at 10 bases. The CDR3 runs to 13 residues. Trimming removed 6 bases from V and 4 bases from J; junction bases left unmatched: 5. Germline V gene data show CDR1 as DFQATT and CDR2 as SNEGSKA (reference sequence).

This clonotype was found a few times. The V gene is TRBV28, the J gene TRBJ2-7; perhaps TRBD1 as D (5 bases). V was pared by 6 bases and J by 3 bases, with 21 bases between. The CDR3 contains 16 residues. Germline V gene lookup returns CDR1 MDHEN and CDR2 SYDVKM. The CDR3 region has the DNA TGTGCCAGCAGCGGATTCGTAGGACAAATTATCTACGAGCAGTACTTC. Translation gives CASSGFVGQIIYEQYF.

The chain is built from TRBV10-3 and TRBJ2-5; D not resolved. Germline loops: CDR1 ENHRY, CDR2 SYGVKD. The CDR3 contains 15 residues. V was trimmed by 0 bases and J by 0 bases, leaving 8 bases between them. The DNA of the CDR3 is TGTGCCATCAGTGAGTCCGCCTCTCACCAAGAGACCCAGTACTTC. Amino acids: CAISESASHQETQYF.

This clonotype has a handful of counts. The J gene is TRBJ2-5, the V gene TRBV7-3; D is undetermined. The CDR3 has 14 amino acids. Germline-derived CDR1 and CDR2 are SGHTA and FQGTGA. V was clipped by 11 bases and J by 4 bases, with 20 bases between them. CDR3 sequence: CASRLSAEGETQYF. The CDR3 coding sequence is TGTGCCTCCCGACTCTCGGCAGAAGGAGAGACCCAGTACTTC.

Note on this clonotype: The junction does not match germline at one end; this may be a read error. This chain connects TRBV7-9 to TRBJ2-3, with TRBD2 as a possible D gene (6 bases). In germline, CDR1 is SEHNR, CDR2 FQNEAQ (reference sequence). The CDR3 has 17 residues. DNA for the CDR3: TGTGCTAGCAGCCCGATTTTAGCGGTTTTAAGCACAGATACGCAGTATTTT. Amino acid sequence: CASSPILAVLSTDTQYF.

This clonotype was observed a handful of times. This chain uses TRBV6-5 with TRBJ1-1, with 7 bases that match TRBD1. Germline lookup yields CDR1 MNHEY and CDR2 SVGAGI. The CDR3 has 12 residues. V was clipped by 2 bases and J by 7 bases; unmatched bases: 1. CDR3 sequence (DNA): TGTGCCAGCAGTTACGGGGACAGTGAAGCTTTCTTT. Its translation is CASSYGDSEAFF.

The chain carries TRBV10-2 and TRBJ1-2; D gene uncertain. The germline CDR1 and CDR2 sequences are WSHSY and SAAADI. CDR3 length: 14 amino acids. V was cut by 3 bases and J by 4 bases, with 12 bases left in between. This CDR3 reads CASSDVAFGYGYTF. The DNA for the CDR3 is TGCGCCAGCAGTGATGTGGCCTTTGGCTATGGCTACACCTTC.

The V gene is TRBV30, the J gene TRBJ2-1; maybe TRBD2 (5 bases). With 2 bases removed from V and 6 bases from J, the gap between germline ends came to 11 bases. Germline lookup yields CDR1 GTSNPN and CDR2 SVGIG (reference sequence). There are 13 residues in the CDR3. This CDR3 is CAWSSQEVNEQFF. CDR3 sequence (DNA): TGTGCCTGGAGTTCTCAGGAGGTCAATGAGCAGTTCTTC.

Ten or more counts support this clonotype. CDR3 in DNA: TGTGCCAGCAGTAATTACCAAGAGACCCAGTACTTC. Its translation: CASSNYQETQYF. The chain joins TRBV27 to TRBJ2-5, with unresolved D. Germline values: CDR1 MNHEY, CDR2 SMNVEV (reference sequence). The CDR3 contains 12 residues. Trimming cost V 5 bases and J 0 bases, with 4 bases left between them.

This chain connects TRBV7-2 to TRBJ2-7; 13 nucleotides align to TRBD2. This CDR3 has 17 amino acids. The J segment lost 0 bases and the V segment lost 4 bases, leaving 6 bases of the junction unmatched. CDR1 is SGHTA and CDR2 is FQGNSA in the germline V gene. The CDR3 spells CASSSGLAGDFSYEQYF. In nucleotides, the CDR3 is TGTGCCAGCAGCTCTGGACTAGCGGGGGACTTCTCCTACGAGCAGTACTTC. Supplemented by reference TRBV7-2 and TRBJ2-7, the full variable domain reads GAGVSQSPSNKVTEKGKDVELRCDPISGHTALYWYRQSLGQGLEFLIYFQGNSAPDKSGLPSDRFSAERTGGSVSTLTIQRTQQEDSAVYLCASSSGLAGDFSYEQYFGPGTRLTVT.

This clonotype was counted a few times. This chain's CDR3 is CSARVQGPGSSSGANVLTF. The CDR3 DNA reads as TGCAGTGCTAGAGTACAAGGACCAGGTTCTAGCTCTGGGGCCAACGTCCTGACTTTC. The chain is built from TRBV20-1 and TRBJ2-6; the D is unclear. The V end was cut by 1 base, the J end by 0 bases, with 19 bases between. This CDR3 is 19 amino acids long. Germline V CDR1 and CDR2: DFQATT, SNEGSKA (reference sequence).

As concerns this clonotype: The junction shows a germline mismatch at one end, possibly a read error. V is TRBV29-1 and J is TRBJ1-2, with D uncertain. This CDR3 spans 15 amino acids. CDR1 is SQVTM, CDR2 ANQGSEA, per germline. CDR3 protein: CSVEGRIGGNYGYTF. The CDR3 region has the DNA TGCAGCGTAGAAGGAAGGATCGGAGGTAACTATGGCTACACCTTC.